This T cell receptor beta chain was sequenced in a study of identical twins. General study points: Partly confounded zero-insertion analyses could result from invariant MAIT and iNKT cells. Sharing of beta out-of-frame sequences by twins showed a weaker excess.

TCRdb passed the 5' RACE reads through MiXCR, listing each CDR3 protein once. The table lists 400,000 to 500,000 distinct CDR3 sequences, 14% of them singletons, with approximately 0.9% in the top ten. For this clonotype: Its antigen is unknown.

The length of the CDR3 is 14 residues. Trimming removed 1 base at V and 3 bases at J, with 12 bases between. The V gene's germline CDR1 is DFQATT and CDR2 SNEGSKA (reference sequence). The same sample was also studied in work on yellow fever vaccine responses in identical twins. That study adds: After vaccination, twins' T cell response reportedly seemed partly convergent, partly personalized.

The sequenced material came from CD4+ T cells sorted from blood. The TCR was taken from a woman aged 18-29 years in good health. The chain is built from TRBV20-1 and TRBJ1-1; D not certain. The chain's CDR3 is CSARVSMVYTEAFF. CDR3 nucleotides: TGCAGTGCTAGAGTGTCTATGGTCTACACTGAAGCTTTCTTT.